The 2 T cell receptor beta chains below all came from one sample that was sequenced in a study of T cells expressing NK-cell markers. TCRdb processed the 5' RACE reads again and assigns one entry to each CDR3 protein, with no DNA. In all, the sample yields approximately 2,900 distinct CDR3 sequences. The sequencing sample was made of blood T cells: a sorted CD56 or NKG2C T cell subset, CD4+ or CD8+ T cells, or bulk PBMC T cells (not recorded which). The receptors come from a woman aged 18-29 years in good health.

The CDR3: CASSPPSTYEQYF. This chain links TRBV18 with TRBJ2-7. Germline CDR1 and CDR2: KGHSH and LQKENI. This CDR3 region has 13 residues.

The chain employs TRBV6-1 and TRBJ1-1. CDR1 and CDR2 (germline): MNHNS, SASEGT. This CDR3 is built from 14 residues. This CDR3 is CASSLRPEGAEAFF.